These 17 T cell receptor beta chains originate from one sample sequenced in a study of blood T cell repertoires in COVID-19. Clones were read by immunoSEQ multiplex PCR, and TCRdb kept only the in-frame ones, dropping some. The sample has tens of thousands of clones, 70% to 90% seen once. Sequencing input: peripheral blood. These receptors were obtained from a man in his 60s with acute or convalescent COVID-19.

This chain links TRBV28 with TRBJ2-1; 8 positions agree with TRBD2. Germline CDR1 is MDHEN and CDR2 is SYDVKM. The CDR3 runs to 17 residues. V lost 8 bases to trimming and J lost 0 bases; unmatched junction nucleotides: 12. The CDR3 spells CASVRPSGRSSYNEQFF. In DNA form, the CDR3 reads TGTGCCAGCGTTCGGCCTAGCGGGCGGAGCTCCTACAATGAGCAGTTCTTC.

The chain links TRBV10-1 to TRBJ1-2; 9 bases fit TRBD1. Germline V lookup: CDR1 WNHNN, CDR2 SYGVQD (reference sequence). Germline trimming cut 6 bases from V and 4 bases from J; bases unmatched to any gene: 12. The CDR3 runs to 16 residues. The CDR3 DNA follows: TGCGCCAGCAGGGAACAGGGGGCGCGGGCTCTCTATGGCTACACCTTC. It is translated as CASREQGARALYGYTF.

This chain connects TRBV18 to TRBJ2-1; 8 bases match TRBD2. The CDR3 totals 17 residues. Unmatched junction bases numbered 9, after V lost 0 bases and J lost 5 bases. CDR1 is KGHSH and CDR2 is LQKENI in the germline V gene. The CDR3 spells CASSPPREAGAHNEQFF. DNA for the CDR3: TGTGCCAGCTCACCACCGCGGGAAGCGGGAGCCCACAATGAGCAGTTCTTC.

The chain has TRBV18 and TRBJ2-3; 7 nucleotides line up with TRBD2. Trimming cost V 6 bases and J 0 bases; bases outside gene matches: 6. This CDR3 contains 15 residues. Germline V gene sequence: CDR1 KGHSH, CDR2 LQKENI. CDR3 amino acids: CASSTRAGSTDTQYF. CDR3 DNA: TGTGCCAGCTCTACGCGAGCGGGAAGCACAGATACGCAGTATTTT. The whole variable domain, remainder taken from reference TRBV18 and TRBJ2-3, is NAGVMQNPRHLVRRRGQEARLRCSPMKGHSHVYWYRQLPEEGLKFMVYLQKENIIDESGMPKERFSAEFPKEGPSILRIQQVVRGDSAAYFCASSTRAGSTDTQYFGPGTRLTVL.

This chain connects TRBV6-6 to TRBJ1-5, with unresolved D. Looked up from germline, CDR1 is MNHNY and CDR2 is SVGAGI (reference sequence). V lost 6 bases and J 0 bases, leaving 6 bases between the germline ends. The CDR3 is 13 residues long. CDR3 region: CASRRDSNQPQHF. The CDR3 nucleotides read TGTGCCAGCAGACGGGATAGCAATCAGCCCCAGCATTTT.

Of note for this clone: The junction differs from germline at one of its ends, possibly a read error. The V and J genes are TRBV6-1 and TRBJ2-7; D is perhaps TRBD2 (5 bases). The CDR3 sequence is 12 residues long. Germline V gene sequence: CDR1 MNHNS, CDR2 SASEGT. The CDR3 DNA is TGTGCCAGCAGTGAACCGGGATTTATCCCGGACTTC. Translating gives CASSEPGFIPDF.

The V and J genes are TRBV18 and TRBJ1-3; D may be TRBD1 (5 bases). V shed 3 bases and J shed 0 bases, with 15 bases lying between them. This CDR3 spans 17 amino acids. Germline V gene data show CDR1 as KGHSH and CDR2 as LQKENI. CDR3 DNA: TGTGCCAGCTCACCGACCGGGGGGTTGAGCTCTGGAAACACCATATATTTT. Protein sequence: CASSPTGGLSSGNTIYF.

Concerning this clone itself: This specimen includes other DNA sequences encoding the same CDR3. DNA for the CDR3: TGTGCCAGCAGCTCGACTAGCGGTAACACCGGGGAGCTGTTTTTT. Protein sequence: CASSSTSGNTGELFF. V is TRBV7-2 and J is TRBJ2-2; 9 nucleotides align to TRBD2. Per the germline V gene, CDR1 is SGHTA and CDR2 is FQGNSA. V lost 4 bases and J lost 2; bases outside the gene matches: 2. The CDR3 runs to 15 residues.

This clone was observed a single time. This rearrangement joins TRBV7-3 to TRBJ2-5, with a possible D match to TRBD1 (7 bases). V lost 3 bases and J 5 bases, leaving 13 bases between the germline ends. Per germline, CDR1 SGHTA and CDR2 FQGTGA. CDR3 size: 14 residues. The CDR3 sequence is CASSFQGGSETQYF. CDR3 bases: TGTGCCAGCAGCTTTCAGGGGGGTTCGGAGACCCAGTACTTC. The entire variable domain, with the rest obtained from reference TRBV7-3 and TRBJ2-5, is as follows: GAGVSQTPSNKVTEKGKYVELRCDPISGHTALYWYRQSLGQGPEFLIYFQGTGAADDSGLPNDRFFAVRPEGSVSTLKIQRTERGDSAVYLCASSFQGGSETQYFGPGTRLLVL.

The chain employs TRBV6-5 and TRBJ1-3, with D hard to call. Trimming stripped 9 bases from V and 3 bases from J, with 18 bases between. CDR1 and CDR2 (germline): MNHEY, SVGAGI. The CDR3 consists of 15 residues. The CDR3 bases are TGTGCCAGTGACCAACCAGGAATGGGTGGAAACACCATATATTTT. This gives the protein CASDQPGMGGNTIYF.

V usage is TRBV4-1 and J usage is TRBJ2-2, with D perhaps matching TRBD2 (5 bases). V lost 4 bases and J lost 8, with 14 bases in between. Germline-derived CDR1 and CDR2 are MGHRA and YSYEKL. The CDR3 loop spans 14 amino acids. As DNA, the CDR3 is TGCGCCAGCAGCCTACGGGAAGTGTTGGGGGAGCTGTTTTTT. Residues: CASSLREVLGELFF.

The chain employs TRBV27 and TRBJ2-1; 11 positions match TRBD1. Germline-derived CDR1 and CDR2 are MNHEY and SMNVEV (reference sequence). V was pared by 3 bases and J by 7 bases, with 8 bases of the junction left unmatched. The CDR3 contains 16 residues. The CDR3 region is CASSFHGQGAVNEQFF. CDR3 sequence (DNA): TGTGCCAGCAGTTTTCATGGACAGGGGGCGGTTAATGAGCAGTTCTTC.

The chain couples TRBV28 to TRBJ1-1; 7 bases are a match to TRBD1. The V gene's germline CDR1 is MDHEN and CDR2 SYDVKM. The CDR3 has 13 residues. Trimming removed 8 bases from V and 7 bases from J; junction bases left unmatched: 10. As DNA, the CDR3 is TGTGCCAGCCTCCTACAGGGGATTGGTGAAGCTTTCTTT. This sequence encodes CASLLQGIGEAFF. The full variable domain, completed using reference TRBV28 and TRBJ1-1, is DVKVTQSSRYLVKRTGEKVFLECVQDMDHENMFWYRQDPGLGLRLIYFSYDVKMKEKGDIPEGYSVSREKKERFSLILESASTNQTSMYLCASLLQGIGEAFFGQGTRLTVV.

This clone is medium-sized within its sample. This chain links TRBV28 with TRBJ1-1, with TRBD1 as a possible D gene (6 bases). Trimming left V 7 bases short and J 3 bases short, with 9 bases between. This CDR3 spans 12 amino acids. CDR1 and CDR2 (germline): MDHEN, SYDVKM. The CDR3 DNA sequence: TGTGCCAGCAAGGGACATTACACTGAAGCTTTCTTT. It specifies CASKGHYTEAFF.

The rearrangement uses TRBV5-5 and TRBJ1-1; possibly TRBD1 for D (5 bases). V dropped 3 bases and J dropped 0 bases, with 12 bases sitting between them. The germline gives CDR1 SGHKS, CDR2 YYEKEE (reference sequence). This CDR3 region has 15 residues. For the CDR3, the DNA is TGTGCCAGCAGCTCGGCGGGGGTCATGAACACTGAAGCTTTCTTT. Translating it yields CASSSAGVMNTEAFF.

The chain carries TRBV24-1 and TRBJ1-1; 10 bases line up with TRBD1. Germline lookup yields CDR1 KGHDR and CDR2 SFDVKD. There are 13 residues in the CDR3. V lost 9 bases and J lost 3; bases outside the gene matches: 3. The CDR3 here is CATGGTGDTEAFF. DNA for the CDR3: TGTGCCACCGGGGGGACAGGGGACACTGAAGCTTTCTTT.

CDR3 nucleotide sequence: TGTGCCAGCTCACCCCAGCAGGGAACTAATGAAAAACTGTTTTTT. As protein: CASSPQQGTNEKLFF. V gene TRBV18 combines with J gene TRBJ1-4; tentatively, D is TRBD1 (5 bases). Germline CDR1 KGHSH, CDR2 LQKENI. Trimming stripped 3 bases from V and 1 base from J, with 9 bases between. This CDR3 is 15 amino acids long.